This record looks at one T cell receptor beta chain sequence and its context. The ends were cut back, 0 bases at V and 8 bases at J, with 10 bases in the middle. This CDR3 is built from 13 residues. CDR1 SNHLY and CDR2 FYNNEI come from the germline V gene. This sample was taken from a study of T cells in localized non-small cell lung cancer. Measured with immunoSEQ multiplex PCR; TCRdb has only the in-frame clones, and not every one. Of tens of thousands of clones in the sample, around 87% are singletons; the top ten hold roughly 6.9%. The chain carries TRBV2 and TRBJ1-2; D unresolved. This TCR was recovered from a woman between 18 and 55 years old with stage III lung adenocarcinoma. Here the sequenced sample was peripheral blood, taken before any cancer treatment. The DNA for the CDR3 is TGTGCCAGCAGTGAAGCTCGTAGTGGAGGCTACACCTTC. Protein: CASSEARSGGYTF.